These 17 T cell receptor beta chains came from one sample sequenced in a study of Graves' ophthalmopathy and Graves' hyperthyroidism. Amplifying from RNA transcripts, the study obtained TCR beta CDR3 regions. Second-round multiplex PCR came after first-round RT-PCR with HTBI primers. TCRdb redid the calling of the multiplex PCR reads with MiXCR, one entry per CDR3 protein. The data hold hundreds of thousands of distinct CDR3 sequences, with around a fifth observed a single time. The sample was peripheral blood. These receptors came from a woman between 18 and 30 years old with stable Graves' hyperthyroidism. Some clones in this sample may be carry-over from other donors' samples.

In its sample, this clonotype was seen many times. The chain uses TRBV12-3 or TRBV12-4 and TRBJ2-7, with D perhaps TRBD1 (7 bases). The CDR3 runs 16 residues. Between the trimmed V and J ends, which lost 7 bases and 2 bases, there was a span of 21 bases. In DNA, the CDR3 is TGTGCCAGCACCCTAGCGTTTGGGACAGCTACCTACGAGCAGTACTTC. Its translation is CASTLAFGTATYEQYF.

This clonotype came up many times. The V and J genes are TRBV4-1 and TRBJ1-5, with 7 bases lining up with TRBD1. The CDR3 loop spans 14 amino acids. V lost 3 bases to trimming and J lost 4 bases; unmatched junction nucleotides: 3. The germline gives CDR1 MGHRA, CDR2 YSYEKL. Here the CDR3 DNA reads TGCGCCAGCAGCCAGAGGGACAGTAATCAGCCCCAGCATTTT. Protein: CASSQRDSNQPQHF.

This clonotype came up many times. The chain joins TRBV30 to TRBJ2-7, with no clear D. The germline V gene encodes CDR1 GTSNPN and CDR2 SVGIG (reference sequence). This CDR3 comprises 14 residues. V was clipped by 0 bases and J by 1 base, with 10 bases between them. CDR3 in amino acids: CAWSVRALSYEQYF. The CDR3 DNA reads as TGTGCCTGGAGTGTAAGGGCCTTGTCCTACGAGCAGTACTTC.

This clonotype was counted at least ten times. The CDR3 spells CASSPPGIGNQPQHF. Here the CDR3 DNA reads TGTGCCAGCAGTCCCCCCGGGATTGGCAATCAGCCCCAGCATTTT. The chain combines TRBV12-3 or TRBV12-4 with TRBJ1-5; D is ambiguous. Trimming shortened V by 5 bases and J by 2 bases, and 13 bases separated the two germline ends. The CDR3 loop spans 15 amino acids.

The rearrangement uses TRBV20-1 and TRBJ2-1; 11 nucleotides align to TRBD2. There are 19 residues in the CDR3. CDR1 is DFQATT and CDR2 is SNEGSKA in the germline V gene (reference sequence). Germline trimming cut 0 bases from V and 0 bases from J; bases unmatched to any gene: 10. CDR3 nucleotides: TGCAGTGCTAGAGATCTGAGACTAGCGGGAAAAAGCTCCTACAATGAGCAGTTCTTC. Translation: CSARDLRLAGKSSYNEQFF.

In this sample, this clonotype turned up many times. This chain connects TRBV5-1 to TRBJ2-7; 7 bases agree with TRBD1. There are 15 residues in the CDR3. The germline V gene has CDR1 SGHRS and CDR2 YFSETQ. V trimming: 4 bases; J trimming: 3 bases; junction bases outside the gene matches: 10. CDR3 region: CASSGDSGGSYEQYF. CDR3 in DNA: TGCGCCAGCAGCGGAGACTCAGGGGGAAGCTACGAGCAGTACTTC.

This clonotype was observed at least ten times. J is TRBJ2-5 and V is TRBV19, with D tentatively TRBD1 or TRBD2 (6 bases each). The V and J ends lost 4 bases and 2 bases respectively, with 8 bases between them. CDR1 is LNHDA, CDR2 SQIVND, per germline (reference sequence). This CDR3 has 13 amino acids. CDR3 loop: CASSTGAQETQYF. The CDR3 coding sequence is TGTGCCAGTAGTACGGGGGCACAAGAGACCCAGTACTTC.

This clonotype has ten or more counts. The rearrangement joins TRBV6-1 to TRBJ1-2; 9 bases align to TRBD1. This CDR3 has 13 residues. The trim removed 6 bases at V and 6 bases at J, leaving 5 bases unmatched. Looked up from germline, CDR1 is MNHNS and CDR2 is SASEGT. CDR3 sequence: CASSLQGANGYTF. The CDR3 nucleotides read TGTGCCAGCAGCCTACAGGGGGCGAATGGCTACACCTTC.

V and J are TRBV27 and TRBJ1-2; possible D gene TRBD1, 6 bases. Trimming took 3 bases from V and 8 from J, leaving 22 bases between them. Germline CDR1 and CDR2: MNHEY and SMNVEV (reference sequence). The CDR3 has 16 residues. CDR3 in DNA: TGTGCCAGCAGTTTCACCGGAAACCGGGACACTGGGGGCTACACCTTC. This encodes CASSFTGNRDTGGYTF.

This clonotype was detected many times. The gene calls are TRBV20-1 and TRBJ1-1; D is possibly TRBD1 (6 bases). The CDR3 runs 14 residues. Germline CDR1 reads DFQATT; CDR2 reads SNEGSKA (reference sequence). With 2 bases removed from V and 8 bases from J, the gap between germline ends came to 18 bases. CDR3 sequence (DNA): TGCAGTGCTAGAAAACTCACAGGGACGCGAGAAGCTTTCTTT. Protein product: CSARKLTGTREAFF.

In this sample, this clonotype turned up many times. This sequence joins TRBV28 and TRBJ1-5; possibly TRBD1 for D (5 bases). Germline values: CDR1 MDHEN, CDR2 SYDVKM. The V end was cut by 1 base, the J end by 2 bases, with 12 bases between. The CDR3 length is 16 residues. As DNA, the CDR3 is TGTGCCAGCAGTTTATTATGGGGGGGAGGCAATCAGCCCCAGCATTTT. Amino acid sequence: CASSLLWGGGNQPQHF.

This clonotype came up many times. The rearrangement links TRBV19 to TRBJ1-1; 11 nucleotides match TRBD1. CDR3 size: 15 residues. Germline V gives CDR1 LNHDA, CDR2 SQIVND (reference sequence). After removal of 4 bases from V and 4 bases from J, the junction contained 5 bases not matched to a gene. CDR3 nucleotide sequence: TGTGCCAGTAGTAGACCGGGACAGGGGGGCACTGAAGCTTTCTTT. Its translation is CASSRPGQGGTEAFF. The entire variable domain, with the rest obtained from reference TRBV19 and TRBJ1-1, is as follows: DGGITQSPKYLFRKEGQNVTLSCEQNLNHDAMYWYRQDPGQGLRLIYYSQIVNDFQKGDIAEGYSVSREKKESFPLTVTSAQKNPTAFYLCASSRPGQGGTEAFFGQGTRLTVV.

This clonotype was detected many times. The chain is built from TRBV6-1 and TRBJ2-2; D gene unclear. This CDR3 comprises 10 residues. Per germline, CDR1 MNHNS and CDR2 SASEGT. Trimming stripped 9 bases from V and 8 bases from J, with 7 bases between. This CDR3 reads CARRLGELFF. The CDR3 DNA sequence: TGTGCCAGACGATTGGGGGAGCTGTTTTTT.

The chain carries TRBV12-3 or TRBV12-4 and TRBJ1-2; 7 bases are a match to TRBD1. The CDR3 sequence is 15 residues long. V shed 3 bases, J shed 4 bases, and the junction held 8 bases outside the gene matches. For the CDR3, the DNA is TGTGCCAGCAGTTTTCGGGACAGCCCAGTCTATGGCTACACCTTC. It is translated as CASSFRDSPVYGYTF.

This clonotype has ten or more counts. The chain uses TRBV28 and TRBJ2-7, with 10 bases matching TRBD2. Germline assignment: CDR1 MDHEN and CDR2 SYDVKM. The CDR3 covers 15 residues. The V and J ends lost 7 bases and 3 bases, in that order; junction bases with no gene match: 9. The CDR3 sequence: CASIQGAGGNYEQYF. The CDR3 nucleotides read TGTGCCAGCATCCAGGGAGCGGGAGGGAACTACGAGCAGTACTTC.

This clonotype came up many times. The chain joins TRBV6-5 to TRBJ2-7; D possibly uses TRBD1 or TRBD2 (5 bases each). V was clipped by 2 bases and J by 0 bases, with 14 bases between them. CDR3 size: 16 residues. CDR1 MNHEY and CDR2 SVGAGI come from the germline V gene. CDR3 sequence (DNA): TGTGCCAGCAGTTACCGCGGCAGGGAGAGCTCCTACGAGCAGTACTTC. It codes for CASSYRGRESSYEQYF.

This clonotype was seen at least ten times. A junction end diverges from the germline sequence, so it may reflect a read error. The chain has TRBV27 and TRBJ1-5; TRBD1 matches 11 bases. Germline values: CDR1 MNHEY, CDR2 SMNVEV (reference sequence). The CDR3 runs to 16 residues. Here the CDR3 DNA reads TGTGCCAGCAGTCTATCCGGGACAGGGGGGGATCAGCCCCAGCATTTT. Its protein is CASSLSGTGGDQPQHF.